The next 3 T cell receptor beta chains were all read from a single sample in a study of T-cell reconstitution after alpha-beta-depleted transplantation in children. Preparation of the TCRbeta library involved a method that used unique molecular identifiers. TCRdb processed the PCR reads anew with MiXCR; each CDR3 protein has one entry. The table lists 500,000 or so distinct CDR3 sequences, approximately 29% of them singletons. The material sequenced was PBMCs from the stem cell graft donor, taken from the stem cell graft. These receptors were collected from a human donor who donated a stem cell graft to a child with aplastic anemia.

The gene calls are TRBV11-2 and TRBJ1-4; D is undetermined. The CDR3 is 17 residues long. V was cut by 3 bases and J by 4 bases, with 18 bases left in between. Germline-derived CDR1 and CDR2 are SGHAT and FQNNGV. CDR3 protein: CASSFGQIQPLNEKLFF. CDR3 in DNA: TGTGCCAGCAGCTTTGGGCAGATCCAACCACTTAATGAAAAACTGTTTTTT. The whole variable domain, remainder taken from reference TRBV11-2 and TRBJ1-4, is EAGVAQSPRYKIIEKRQSVAFWCNPISGHATLYWYQQILGQGPKLLIQFQNNGVVDDSQLPKDRFSAERLKGVDSTLKIQPAKLEDSAVYLCASSFGQIQPLNEKLFFGSGTQLSVL.

The chain recombines TRBV14 with TRBJ2-2; 11 nucleotides line up with TRBD1. The junction had 3 bases not matched to a gene; V was cut back by 7 bases and J by 2 bases. The CDR3 length is 15 residues. Germline values: CDR1 SGHDN, CDR2 FVKESK. The CDR3 DNA is TGTGCCAGCATCCGGACAGGGGGCAACACCGGGGAGCTGTTTTTT. Its translation is CASIRTGGNTGELFF. Full variable domain (missing parts from reference TRBV14 and TRBJ2-2): EAGVTQFPSHSVIEKGQTVTLRCDPISGHDNLYWYRRVMGKEIKFLLHFVKESKQDESGMPNNRFLAERTGGTYSTLKVQPAELEDSGVYFCASIRTGGNTGELFFGEGSRLTVL.

This clonotype was observed once. The chain has TRBV25-1 and TRBJ2-5; D possibly matches TRBD1 or TRBD2 (7 bases each). CDR1 and CDR2 (germline): MGHDK, SYGVNS. V was clipped by 2 bases and J by 4 bases, with 14 bases between them. CDR3 length equals 15 residues. In DNA, the CDR3 is TGTGCCAGCAGTGAACCGACAGGGAGGGGAGAGACCCAGTACTTC. It yields the protein CASSEPTGRGETQYF.